These 18 T cell receptor beta chains were sequenced from one sample in a study of early T cells in non-severe SARS-CoV-2 infection. TCRdb passed the 5' RACE reads through MiXCR, listing each CDR3 protein once. The sample records approximately 27,000 distinct CDR3 sequences, under 6% being singletons. Sample: whole blood. The receptors here all came from an adult who was a healthcare worker with PCR-confirmed SARS-CoV-2 infection or an uninfected control (not recorded which).

This chain connects TRBV19 to TRBJ2-1, with 12 bases aligning to TRBD2. With 6 bases clipped from V and 9 bases from J, the junction kept 12 bases outside the gene matches. Per the germline V gene, CDR1 is LNHDA and CDR2 is SQIVND (reference sequence). CDR3 length equals 16 residues. The CDR3 is CASSKPTSGRIREQFF. The CDR3 DNA follows: TGTGCCAGTAGCAAACCGACTAGCGGGAGAATTCGTGAGCAGTTCTTC.

This clonotype was detected many times. The chain recombines TRBV11-2 with TRBJ1-5; D is undetermined. Looked up from germline, CDR1 is SGHAT and CDR2 is FQNNGV. The CDR3 spans 13 residues. Trimming took off 5 bases at V and 5 bases at J, with 10 bases between the two ends. This chain's CDR3 is CASSIMRHQPQHF. For the CDR3, the DNA is TGTGCCAGCAGCATCATGAGGCATCAGCCCCAGCATTTT.

Only a few counts were recorded for this clonotype. The CDR3 here is CASSLSTPEDSPLHF. In nucleotides, the CDR3 is TGCGCCAGCAGCCTTTCGACCCCCGAGGATTCACCCCTCCACTTT. The chain couples TRBV4-1 to TRBJ1-6; D call uncertain. The CDR3 extends over 15 amino acids. CDR1 and CDR2 (germline): MGHRA, YSYEKL. V gave up 4 bases and J gave up 8 bases, with 15 bases separating them.

This clonotype was seen ten or more times. This chain connects TRBV29-1 to TRBJ2-3, with 8 bases aligning to TRBD1. Germline CDR1 SQVTM, CDR2 ANQGSEA. Unmatched junction bases numbered 0, after V lost 4 bases and J lost 3 bases. This CDR3 contains 12 residues. In nucleotides, the CDR3 is TGCAGCGTTGGGACAGGGACAGATACGCAGTATTTT. Translated: CSVGTGTDTQYF.

This clonotype has ten or more counts. The gene calls are TRBV19 and TRBJ2-5; a possible D gene is TRBD2 (6 bases). Per germline, CDR1 LNHDA and CDR2 SQIVND (reference sequence). There are 15 residues in the CDR3. Trimming took 5 bases from V and 5 from J, leaving 18 bases between them. The CDR3 loop reads CASSVRLGTVETQYF. The CDR3 DNA reads as TGTGCCAGTAGTGTCAGACTAGGAACGGTGGAGACCCAGTACTTC. Full variable domain (rest looked up from reference TRBV19 and TRBJ2-5): DGGITQSPKYLFRKEGQNVTLSCEQNLNHDAMYWYRQDPGQGLRLIYYSQIVNDFQKGDIAEGYSVSREKKESFPLTVTSAQKNPTAFYLCASSVRLGTVETQYFGPGTRLLVL.

Many counts were recorded for this clonotype. This chain uses TRBV7-9 with TRBJ2-5, with unresolved D. The V gene's germline CDR1 is SEHNR and CDR2 FQNEAQ (reference sequence). The CDR3 is made up of 12 amino acids. The ends were cut back, 2 bases at V and 5 bases at J, with 6 bases in the middle. The DNA of the CDR3 is TGTGCCAGCAGCTTAAGGCTGGAGACCCAGTACTTC. This sequence encodes CASSLRLETQYF.

This clonotype was seen repeatedly, ten times or more. This chain connects TRBV5-1 to TRBJ2-1; no reliable D call. CDR3 length: 15 amino acids. The germline V gene encodes CDR1 SGHRS and CDR2 YFSETQ. Trimming took 4 bases from V and 0 from J, leaving 11 bases between them. Here the CDR3 reads CASSPGTSSYNEQFF. Here the CDR3 DNA reads TGCGCCAGCAGCCCCGGAACGAGCTCCTACAATGAGCAGTTCTTC.

This clonotype was counted only a few times. The chain uses TRBV7-3 and TRBJ2-7, with 8 bases aligning to TRBD1. Per germline, CDR1 SGHTA and CDR2 FQGTGA. CDR3 length equals 14 residues. V was pared by 3 bases and J by 2 bases, with 3 bases of the junction left unmatched. Here the CDR3 reads CASSLTGVTYEQYF. The CDR3 bases are TGTGCCAGCAGCTTGACAGGGGTTACCTACGAGCAGTACTTC.

This clonotype appeared many times. V is TRBV11-2 and J is TRBJ2-1, with D perhaps TRBD2 (6 bases). The V and J ends lost 5 bases and 9 bases respectively, with 23 bases between them. CDR1 and CDR2 (germline): SGHAT, FQNNGV. The CDR3 has 16 amino acids. CDR3: CASSPTSGSLWGEQFF. CDR3 nucleotides: TGTGCCAGCAGCCCTACCTCCGGGAGCCTGTGGGGTGAGCAGTTCTTC. Complete variable domain (other parts from reference TRBV11-2 and TRBJ2-1): EAGVAQSPRYKIIEKRQSVAFWCNPISGHATLYWYQQILGQGPKLLIQFQNNGVVDDSQLPKDRFSAERLKGVDSTLKIQPAKLEDSAVYLCASSPTSGSLWGEQFFGPGTRLTVL.

There are many counts of this clonotype. The chain recombines TRBV3-1 with TRBJ1-2; D gene unclear. The CDR3 totals 15 residues. V lost 8 bases and J lost 0, with 16 bases in between. Germline lookup yields CDR1 LGHDT and CDR2 YNNKEL (reference sequence). CDR3 amino acids: CASLHRYSPNYGYTF. For the CDR3, the DNA is TGTGCCAGCCTCCACCGATACTCCCCTAACTATGGCTACACCTTC.

This rearrangement joins TRBV28 to TRBJ2-7, with D possibly being TRBD1 or TRBD2 (5 bases each). The ends were cut back, 1 base at V and 6 bases at J, with 10 bases in the middle. The CDR3 spans 13 residues. Germline CDR1 MDHEN, CDR2 SYDVKM. The CDR3 bases are TGTGCCAGCAGTTTATTACAGGACTCCGAGCAGTACTTC. This encodes CASSLLQDSEQYF. The variable domain in full, completed from reference TRBV28 and TRBJ2-7, reads DVKVTQSSRYLVKRTGEKVFLECVQDMDHENMFWYRQDPGLGLRLIYFSYDVKMKEKGDIPEGYSVSREKKERFSLILESASTNQTSMYLCASSLLQDSEQYFGPGTRLTVT.

The chain couples TRBV5-1 to TRBJ2-1, with D maybe TRBD1 (6 bases). The V gene's germline CDR1 is SGHRS and CDR2 YFSETQ. With 4 bases removed from V and 7 bases from J, the gap between germline ends came to 21 bases. This CDR3 spans 16 amino acids. The CDR3 spells CASSERQVKGINEQFF. For the CDR3, the DNA is TGCGCCAGCAGCGAACGACAGGTTAAGGGGATAAATGAGCAGTTCTTC.

This chain connects TRBV3-1 to TRBJ2-5, with 9 bases identical to TRBD1. Trimming took 3 bases from V and 5 from J; bases not matched to a gene: 13. Germline-derived CDR1 and CDR2 are LGHDT and YNNKEL (reference sequence). The CDR3 loop spans 17 amino acids. The CDR3 nucleotides read TGTGCCAGCAGCCAGGAGCGGACAGGGGTTATATGGGAGACCCAGTACTTC. Translated, it gives CASSQERTGVIWETQYF.

This clonotype showed up many times. This rearrangement joins TRBV11-3 to TRBJ2-1; 8 bases align to TRBD2. Germline CDR1 and CDR2: SGHNT and YENEEA. J was trimmed by 8 bases and V by 4 bases; bases with no gene match: 10. The CDR3 has 15 amino acids. The CDR3 reads CASSSFAGGVDEQFF. The CDR3 bases are TGTGCCAGCAGCTCGTTCGCGGGAGGAGTTGATGAGCAGTTCTTC.

This clonotype was observed many times. V usage is TRBV7-6 and J usage is TRBJ2-7, with 8 bases that match TRBD2. The V gene end was trimmed by 5 bases and the J gene end by 0 bases; junction bases not matched to a gene: 3. This CDR3 contains 14 residues. Germline CDR1 reads SGHVS; CDR2 reads FNYEAQ. The CDR3 loop is CASSLSGDSYEQYF. CDR3 nucleotide sequence: TGTGCCAGCAGCCTTAGCGGGGACTCCTACGAGCAGTACTTC.

This clonotype was recorded at least ten times. The rearrangement uses TRBV10-3 and TRBJ1-1; D remains ambiguous. The ends were cut back, 4 bases at V and 2 bases at J, with 14 bases in the middle. This CDR3 is built from 15 residues. CDR1 is ENHRY, CDR2 SYGVKD, per germline. Here the CDR3 reads CAISARPDANTEAFF. The CDR3, as DNA: TGTGCCATCAGTGCCCGGCCAGACGCAAACACTGAAGCTTTCTTT.

V usage is TRBV4-2 and J usage is TRBJ1-1; tentative D call: TRBD1 (6 bases). The CDR3 length is 15 residues. CDR1 and CDR2 (germline): LGHNA, YNFKEQ. Deletions cut 4 bases from V and 1 base from J, with 13 bases between. CDR3 DNA: TGTGCCAGCAGCCGCCAGACAGGACAGAACACTGAAGCTTTCTTT. This sequence encodes CASSRQTGQNTEAFF.

A few counts support this clonotype. The J gene is TRBJ1-1, the V gene TRBV7-9; 7 nucleotides line up with TRBD1. The CDR3 is 17 amino acids. Germline V lookup: CDR1 SEHNR, CDR2 FQNEAQ (reference sequence). After removal of 5 bases from V and 6 bases from J, the junction contained 18 bases not matched to a gene. Here the CDR3 DNA reads TGTGCCAGCAGCCCGTATTCCACAGGGGCAGAAAGGGCTGAAGCTTTCTTT. This codes for CASSPYSTGAERAEAFF.